This T cell receptor (beta chain) was captured in a study of T cells after posttransplantation cyclophosphamide. Study results and limitations: TRB overlap between skin or GI tissue T cells and blood was limited. Later blood repertoires were often dominated by clones from the donor CD8+ memory compartment. Recipient CMV seropositivity and CMV reactivation strongly tracked TRB clonality.

The CDR3 covers 15 residues. V gave up 6 bases and J gave up 8 bases, with 22 bases separating them. From germline, CDR1 is MDHEN and CDR2 SYDVKM. This clone was seen many times. No antigen is known for it. Data came from immunoSEQ multiplex PCR; TCRdb stores just in-frame clones and leaves some out. Singletons are absent from the sample, which has around 28,000 clones. This TCR came from a woman aged 60 to 75 in good health, CMV-negative, and a related stem cell transplant donor. The gene calls are TRBV28 and TRBJ1-2, with D uncertain. The sequenced sample was PBMCs. CDR3 region: CASSRLVGRGQGYTF. CDR3 nucleotides: TGTGCCAGCAGCCGTTTGGTCGGCAGAGGGCAAGGCTACACCTTC.